This T cell receptor beta chain was profiled in a study of blood T cell repertoires in COVID-19 (dated by TCRdb to the early 2020s). Looking at the study overall: The collaborator samples originated in the United States, Italy and Spain and spanned the acute and convalescent phases of COVID-19. The material from the prospective study consisted of cDNA or gDNA derived from T cells, B-cell-depleted T cells, or PBMCs. Subjects who had been exposed to COVID-19, were actively infected with it, or had recovered from it provided the deeply sampled blood TCRbeta repertoires that made up the dataset. The repertoires were released in a freely available public database meant as a resource for research on the immune response to SARS-CoV-2. Samples were obtained from the ongoing ImmuneRACE study (first 160 participants) and from over 1,000 subjects provided by 6 global collaborators. Sample metadata almost always included a de-identified subject ID, COVID-19 status, age in years and sex. Where HLA class I and class II types were available, the types were taken from metadata supplied by the sample provider, not from assay-based typing. Here is what the overall study found, with its caveats: How much clinical and demographic metadata was included differed by source and by participant, and the metadata was provided uncurated.

The immunoSEQ Assay, a bias-controlled multiplex PCR, was used to amplify TCRbeta CDR3 regions from genomic DNA. Turning to the authors' computational methods: Within the assay, amplification of reference gene primers was used to estimate how many nucleated cells each sample contained. To quantify the absolute abundance of each unique TCRbeta CDR3 rearrangement, sequence reads were collapsed and filtered. For each sample, productive Simpson clonality was calculated as the square root of Simpson's diversity index across productive rearrangements. Not all clones reach the TCRdb copy of this immuneACCESS table, which keeps in-frame sequences only. Checked studies attribute under half of the gap to unresolved V genes and leave the rest unexplained. V and J calls and clone size follow that table, whereas D and trimming were derived from the DNA. The sample yields about 340,000 clones; under 95% were counted once. The ten largest clonotypes hold less than 3.5% of the sample.

Samples from volunteer blood donors who had recovered from COVID-19 were contributed by a second Seattle source. Each collaborating institution followed its own protocols to collect whole blood in K2EDTA tubes. For TCRbeta analysis, collaborator samples were shipped as frozen whole blood, as isolated PBMCs, or as DNA extracted from either sample type. For this clone: Its target antigen remains unknown. No base quality values were provided; no much bigger clone lies one nucleotide off.

The receptor was isolated from a woman aged 18-35 years who had recovered from COVID-19. The sample comprised peripheral blood.

The DNA reads as follows: TGTGCCAGCAGCCCCCGGGGCACAGATACGCAGTATTTT. Translation gives CASSPRGTDTQYF. The receptor chain draws on TRBV3-1 (or the pseudogene TRBV3-2) and TRBJ2-3; no D gene call is confident. The V end loses 4 bases and the J end loses 1 base, and a stretch of 6 bases separates them. The CDR3 runs 13 amino acids, cysteine and phenylalanine included. Solely the CDR3 DNA is kept, with 39 bases framed from the first base. Based on the germline V gene (reference sequence), the CDR1 and CDR2 sequences are LGHDT and YNNKEL.